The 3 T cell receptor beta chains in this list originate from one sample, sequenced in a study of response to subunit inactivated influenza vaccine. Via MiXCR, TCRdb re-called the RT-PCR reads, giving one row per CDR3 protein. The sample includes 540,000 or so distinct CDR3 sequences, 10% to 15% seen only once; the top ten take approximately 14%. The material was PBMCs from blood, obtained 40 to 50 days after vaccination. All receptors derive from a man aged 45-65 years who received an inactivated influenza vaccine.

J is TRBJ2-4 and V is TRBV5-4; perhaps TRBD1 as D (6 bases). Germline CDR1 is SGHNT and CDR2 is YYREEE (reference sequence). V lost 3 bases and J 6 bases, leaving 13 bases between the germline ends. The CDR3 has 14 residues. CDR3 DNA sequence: TGTGCCAGCAGCTCGGCTCAGGGGCTAAACATTCAGTACTTC. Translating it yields CASSSAQGLNIQYF.

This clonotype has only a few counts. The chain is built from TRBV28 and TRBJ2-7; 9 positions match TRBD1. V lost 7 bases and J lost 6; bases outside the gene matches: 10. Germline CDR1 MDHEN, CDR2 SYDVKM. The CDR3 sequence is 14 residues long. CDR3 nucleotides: TGTGCCAGCATCACGGGACAGGGCACTACCGAGCAGTACTTC. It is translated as CASITGQGTTEQYF.

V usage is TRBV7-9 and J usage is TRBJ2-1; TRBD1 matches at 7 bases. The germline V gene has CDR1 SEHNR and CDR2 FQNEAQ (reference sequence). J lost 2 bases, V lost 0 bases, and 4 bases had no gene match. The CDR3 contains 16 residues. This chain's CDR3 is CASSLADRPAYNEQFF. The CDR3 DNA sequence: TGTGCCAGCAGCTTAGCGGACAGGCCGGCCTACAATGAGCAGTTCTTC.